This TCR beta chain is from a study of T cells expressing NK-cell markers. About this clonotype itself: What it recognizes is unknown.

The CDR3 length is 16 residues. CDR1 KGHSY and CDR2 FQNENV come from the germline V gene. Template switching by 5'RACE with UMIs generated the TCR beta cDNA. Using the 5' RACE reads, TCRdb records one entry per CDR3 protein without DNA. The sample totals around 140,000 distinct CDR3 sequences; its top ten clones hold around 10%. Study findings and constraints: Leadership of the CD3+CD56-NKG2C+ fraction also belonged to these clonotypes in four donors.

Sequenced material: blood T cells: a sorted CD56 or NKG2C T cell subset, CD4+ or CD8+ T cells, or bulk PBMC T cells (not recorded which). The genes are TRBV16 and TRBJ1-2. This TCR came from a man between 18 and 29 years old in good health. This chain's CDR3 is CASSLLVGSANYGYTF.